The clone carrying this T cell receptor beta chain has just one count. The antigen remains unidentified. The same CDR3 also results from other DNA sequences found in this sample. The data belong to a study of radiation and T cells in renal cell carcinoma. Trimming took off 6 bases at V and 0 bases at J, with 13 bases between the two ends. Germline V lookup: CDR1 SGHDN, CDR2 FVKESK. The CDR3 contains 15 residues. Method: immunoSEQ multiplex PCR; TCRdb's copy keeps in-frame clones and lacks some. Of 150,000 or so clones detected, about 85% appear once; the ten largest clones hold 4.1%. Time point: baseline pretreatment blood. Regarding treatment: 15 Gy SBRT to primary tumor, nephrectomy 4 weeks later. Notes on the study in general: Top tumor clonotypes rose in blood 2 weeks post-radiation, then contracted.

The rearrangement uses TRBV14 and TRBJ2-3; D may be TRBD1 (5 bases). This sequence was found in a woman aged 70 to 79 with renal cell carcinoma. The sequencing here drew on blood, taken from a patient whose treatment included radiotherapy and nephrectomy. CDR3 sequence reads: CASSPPGRSTDTQYF. The DNA of the CDR3 is TGTGCCAGCAGTCCTCCAGGGCGTAGCACAGATACGCAGTATTTT. The full variable domain, its missing parts supplied by reference TRBV14 and TRBJ2-3, is EAGVTQFPSHSVIEKGQTVTLRCDPISGHDNLYWYRRVMGKEIKFLLHFVKESKQDESGMPNNRFLAERTGGTYSTLKVQPAELEDSGVYFCASSPPGRSTDTQYFGPGTRLTVL.